This T cell receptor (beta chain) was recovered during a study of CD8 T cells in Susac syndrome. Trimming removed 6 bases at V and 4 bases at J, with 14 bases between. The CDR3 consists of 14 residues. CDR1 is SGHDT and CDR2 is YYEEEE in the germline V gene. RNA totalling roughly 0.45 to 1 ug underwent reverse transcription with random hexamers. TCRdb recomputed calls from the immunoSEQ multiplex PCR reads with MiXCR, one row per CDR3 protein. The data show roughly 190,000 distinct CDR3 sequences, roughly 92% seen once. This TCR was recovered from a human donor in good health. The chain recombines TRBV5-6 with TRBJ2-4; D might be TRBD1 or TRBD2, each matching 5 bases. Sequencing was performed on CD4+ T cells from PBMCs. CDR3 sequence reads: CASTPSGPKNIQYF. CDR3 coding DNA: TGTGCCAGCACCCCATCGGGACCTAAAAACATTCAGTACTTC.